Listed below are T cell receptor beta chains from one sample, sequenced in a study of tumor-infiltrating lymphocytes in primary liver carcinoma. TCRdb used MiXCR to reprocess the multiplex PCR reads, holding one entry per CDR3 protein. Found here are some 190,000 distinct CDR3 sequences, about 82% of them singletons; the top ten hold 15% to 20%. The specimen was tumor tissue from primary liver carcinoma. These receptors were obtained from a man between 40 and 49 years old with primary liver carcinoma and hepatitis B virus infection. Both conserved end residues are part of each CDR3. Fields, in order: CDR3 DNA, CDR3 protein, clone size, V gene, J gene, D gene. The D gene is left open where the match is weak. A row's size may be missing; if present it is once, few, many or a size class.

CDR3nt: TGTGCCAGCACGTCCCCCGGTCGCTACGACCAGTACTTC
CDR3aa: CASTSPGRYDQYF
abundance: once
v_gene: TRBV13
j_gene: TRBJ2-7
d_gene: -

CDR3nt: TGTGTCAGCAGCCGGACAGGAACTTACGAGCAGTACTTC
CDR3aa: CVSSRTGTYEQYF
abundance: -
v_gene: TRBV14
j_gene: TRBJ2-7
d_gene: TRBD1

CDR3nt: TGCATCGTTTTCCGGTACACAGACTCTGGGGCCAACGTCTTGACTTTC
CDR3aa: CIVFRYTDSGANVLTF
abundance: -
v_gene: TRBV29-1
j_gene: TRBJ2-6
d_gene: -

CDR3nt: TGTGCCAGCAGCCATAGGACTAACGGGAGGACCGGGGAGCTGTATTTT
CDR3aa: CASSHRTNGRTGELYF
abundance: -
v_gene: TRBV7-9
j_gene: TRBJ2-2
d_gene: TRBD2

CDR3nt: TGTACCTGCCCCGGCTGGACAGGGTCGGTGGATGGCTATACCTTC
CDR3aa: CTCPGWTGSVDGYTF
abundance: -
v_gene: TRBV30
j_gene: TRBJ1-2
d_gene: TRBD1

CDR3nt: TGTGCCAGCAGGGGGAAGCTGTCCTACGAGCAGCACTTC
CDR3aa: CASRGKLSYEQHF
abundance: -
v_gene: TRBV11-1
j_gene: TRBJ2-7
d_gene: -

CDR3nt: TGCAGCGTCGGGACTATCGCGGCGAACACCGGGGAGCCGTTTTTT
CDR3aa: CSVGTIAANTGEPFF
abundance: -
v_gene: TRBV29-1
j_gene: TRBJ2-2
d_gene: TRBD2

CDR3nt: TGCAGTGCTAGAGAGGGAGCGAAGTCCTACGAGCAGTACTTC
CDR3aa: CSAREGAKSYEQYF
abundance: -
v_gene: TRBV20-1
j_gene: TRBJ2-7
d_gene: -

CDR3nt: TGTACCAGCAGCTTAAGGACAGGGAGGGGAGATACGCAGTATTTT
CDR3aa: CTSSLRTGRGDTQYF
abundance: -
v_gene: TRBV7-3
j_gene: TRBJ2-3
d_gene: -

CDR3nt: TGTGCCAGCAGTGAATCAGTGAAGACCGGAGAGCTGTTTTTT
CDR3aa: CASSESVKTGELFF
abundance: -
v_gene: TRBV6-1
j_gene: TRBJ2-2
d_gene: -

CDR3nt: TGTGCCAACAGGACAGGGGGTGGAGAAGCCGGGGAGCTGTTTTTT
CDR3aa: CANRTGGGEAGELFF
abundance: -
v_gene: TRBV6-1
j_gene: TRBJ2-2
d_gene: TRBD1

CDR3nt: TGTGCCAGCAGCTTTTGGGACACCAGGGAACTGTTCTTT
CDR3aa: CASSFWDTRELFF
abundance: few
v_gene: TRBV11-1
j_gene: TRBJ2-2
d_gene: -

CDR3nt: TGTACCAGCACCTTTCCCGGGATTACCGAGACCAAAAACATTCAGTACTTC
CDR3aa: CTSTFPGITETKNIQYF
abundance: -
v_gene: TRBV11-1
j_gene: TRBJ2-4
d_gene: -

CDR3nt: TGTAGCGTTGTTCTAATGGGAGTCTTCACCGGGGAGCTGTTTTTT
CDR3aa: CSVVLMGVFTGELFF
abundance: -
v_gene: TRBV29-1
j_gene: TRBJ2-2
d_gene: -

CDR3nt: TGTGCCAGCAGTGCAGGACTATTCCAGGAGACTCAGTACTTC
CDR3aa: CASSAGLFQETQYF
abundance: -
v_gene: TRBV6-1
j_gene: TRBJ2-5
d_gene: -

CDR3nt: TGCGGCGTTGATTCTCGGCGGGAGGGCGACAATGAGCAGTTCTTC
CDR3aa: CGVDSRREGDNEQFF
abundance: -
v_gene: TRBV29-1
j_gene: TRBJ2-1
d_gene: TRBD2

CDR3nt: TGTGCCAGCAGCGATCATGAGCCCACAGCCAAAAACATTCATTACTTC
CDR3aa: CASSDHEPTAKNIHYF
abundance: -
v_gene: TRBV28
j_gene: TRBJ2-4
d_gene: -

CDR3nt: TGTGCCAGCAGTGTAAGGGGTGCAGAGACCCAGTACTTC
CDR3aa: CASSVRGAETQYF
abundance: medium-sized
v_gene: TRBV6-1
j_gene: TRBJ2-5
d_gene: -

CDR3nt: TGTGCTAGTAGTTACGAGATACCCTACGAGCTGTACTTC
CDR3aa: CASSYEIPYELYF
abundance: -
v_gene: TRBV6-2/TRBV6-3
j_gene: TRBJ2-7
d_gene: -

CDR3nt: TGTGTCAGCAGTTTAGATTCTGGCAGCGGGCGCGCGCAATATTTT
CDR3aa: CVSSLDSGSGRAQYF
abundance: -
v_gene: TRBV12-3/TRBV12-4
j_gene: TRBJ2-3
d_gene: -

CDR3nt: TGCAGCGTTCGGACAAGCGGGAGTTGTGCAGAGACTCAGTACTTC
CDR3aa: CSVRTSGSCAETQYF
abundance: -
v_gene: TRBV29-1
j_gene: TRBJ2-5
d_gene: TRBD2

CDR3nt: TGTGCCAGCAGTTATTCCCCAACGGCTGGGGCCAACGTCCTGATTTTC
CDR3aa: CASSYSPTAGANVLIF
abundance: -
v_gene: TRBV6-5
j_gene: TRBJ2-6
d_gene: -

CDR3nt: TGCGCCAGCAGTGAAATCGCTAACTATGGTTACACCTTC
CDR3aa: CASSEIANYGYTF
abundance: -
v_gene: TRBV10-2
j_gene: TRBJ1-2
d_gene: -

CDR3nt: TGTGTCAGCAGCTCGGACAGGGACGGGGCTGATACACAGTATTTT
CDR3aa: CVSSSDRDGADTQYF
abundance: -
v_gene: TRBV7-9
j_gene: TRBJ2-3
d_gene: TRBD1

CDR3nt: TGCAGCGTTGAAGGAATGGGGCAGGACAATGAGCAGTTCTTC
CDR3aa: CSVEGMGQDNEQFF
abundance: -
v_gene: TRBV29-1
j_gene: TRBJ2-1
d_gene: -

CDR3nt: TGCAGCGTTGAAGACCCCGGCGGAAGGTCTGAAACTTTCTTT
CDR3aa: CSVEDPGGRSETFF
abundance: -
v_gene: TRBV29-1
j_gene: TRBJ1-1
d_gene: -

CDR3nt: TGTGCCGACCAAACCCCCTGCACTGAAGCTTTCTTC
CDR3aa: CADQTPCTEAFF
abundance: -
v_gene: TRBV7-9
j_gene: TRBJ1-1
d_gene: -

CDR3nt: TGTGGCATCAAGCGTGGGGACAGGGACAACACTGACGCTTTCTTT
CDR3aa: CGIKRGDRDNTDAFF
abundance: -
v_gene: TRBV10-3
j_gene: TRBJ1-1
d_gene: TRBD1

CDR3nt: TGTGCCGGCAGCCAAGGTCTGGCCGGGGAGCTGATTTTT
CDR3aa: CAGSQGLAGELIF
abundance: once
v_gene: TRBV11-2
j_gene: TRBJ2-2
d_gene: -

CDR3nt: TGTGCCTGGAGTGCGGATAGGAGGTCTGGAGCTTTCTTT
CDR3aa: CAWSADRRSGAFF
abundance: -
v_gene: TRBV30
j_gene: TRBJ1-1
d_gene: -

CDR3nt: TGTGCCAACAGTTTGGGACAGGCCTCTAATGAAAAACTGTTTTTT
CDR3aa: CANSLGQASNEKLFF
abundance: -
v_gene: TRBV28
j_gene: TRBJ1-4
d_gene: TRBD1

CDR3nt: TGTACCAGCAGTCCCAGGGGCTACGAGCGGTACTTC
CDR3aa: CTSSPRGYERYF
abundance: -
v_gene: TRBV11-2
j_gene: TRBJ2-7
d_gene: -

CDR3nt: TGCAGCATTGAAGATCCGGGAGGGAGCTCCTGCGAGCAGTACTTC
CDR3aa: CSIEDPGGSSCEQYF
abundance: -
v_gene: TRBV29-1
j_gene: TRBJ2-7
d_gene: TRBD2

CDR3nt: TGCGCCAGCAGTCAAGAAGAGGGGGTAAGTGGCTACACCTTC
CDR3aa: CASSQEEGVSGYTF
abundance: -
v_gene: TRBV4-3
j_gene: TRBJ1-2
d_gene: -

CDR3nt: TGTTGCAGCAGTTACACCTACGAGCAGTACTTC
CDR3aa: CCSSYTYEQYF
abundance: -
v_gene: TRBV6-2/TRBV6-3
j_gene: TRBJ2-7
d_gene: -

CDR3nt: TGTGCCATCAGTGGAAAGGGGGCCGGGGAGCAGTACTTC
CDR3aa: CAISGKGAGEQYF
abundance: many
v_gene: TRBV10-3
j_gene: TRBJ2-7
d_gene: TRBD1

CDR3nt: TGTGCAAGCAGCTCTAACAGGAACTCCTACGTGCAGAACTTC
CDR3aa: CASSSNRNSYVQNF
abundance: once
v_gene: TRBV11-2
j_gene: TRBJ2-7
d_gene: -

CDR3nt: TGTGCCAGCAGTCATCTGGGGGAGACCCGGTACTTC
CDR3aa: CASSHLGETRYF
abundance: -
v_gene: TRBV11-1
j_gene: TRBJ2-5
d_gene: -